The entry below describes one T cell receptor beta chain. Its cognate antigen is unknown. This specimen belongs to a study of beta chain features in type 1 diabetes. The wider study: Healthy donors resembled patients in age, gender and cell yields.

All sorted populations exceeded 95% purity. Study results and caveats: Fewer insertions but more deletions were seen at VDJ junctions in type 1 diabetes patients. All four CD4+ subsets from Type 1 diabetes patients carried moderately but significantly shorter TCRB CDR3s.

Expressed TCRB transcripts were sequenced, since all the RNA that had been isolated was reverse transcribed. Only in-frame clones appear in the TCRdb table, and some are missing; sequencing was by immunoSEQ multiplex PCR. The sample comprises more than 110,000 clones, 6.9% of which are singletons, and around 1.3% rests with the top ten. The source of this sequence is a woman in her 30s in good health. Sequenced sample: central memory CD4+ T cells from blood.

The CDR3 coding sequence is TGTGCCATCCCCTCGCCTAGCGGGAGGATGGCAGATACGCAGTATTTT. Translated: CAIPSPSGRMADTQYF. The J gene is TRBJ2-3, the V gene TRBV7-9, with 11 nucleotides matching TRBD2. The J segment lost 4 bases and the V segment lost 10 bases, leaving 13 bases of the junction unmatched. CDR3 length: 16 residues. CDR1 is SEHNR and CDR2 is FQNEAQ in the germline V gene (reference sequence).